The source of this T cell receptor (beta chain) is a study of T cell responses to AZD1222 COVID-19 vaccine. Comments on this clone: The antigen remains undetermined.

Findings of the study overall: Nearly half of unique spike-specific TCRs reportedly avoided B.1.351 and B.1.1.7 mutated regions. Only six or seven AZD1222 recipients tested seropositive at baseline.

Data came from immunoSEQ multiplex PCR; TCRdb stores just in-frame clones and leaves some out. This table has over 110,000 clones, 85% to 95% appearing once. J was trimmed by 5 bases and V by 10 bases; bases with no gene match: 4. From germline, CDR1 is LNHDA and CDR2 SQIVND (reference sequence). The CDR3 consists of 12 residues. The TCR comes from an adult who received the AZD1222 COVID-19 vaccine. This specimen consisted of peripheral blood, obtained 28 days after the second AZD1222 dose. The genes are TRBV19 and TRBJ1-1; 10 positions match TRBD1. The CDR3 spells CATRTGGTEAFF. Here the CDR3 DNA reads TGTGCCACCCGGACAGGGGGGACTGAAGCTTTCTTT.